This section outlines one TCR beta chain sequence together with its context. This sample was taken from a study of blood T cell repertoires in COVID-19. Study at large: Samples representing acute and convalescent COVID-19 were sourced from the United States, Italy and Spain. T cells, B-cell-depleted T cells, or PBMCs supplied cDNA or gDNA.

CDR3 length: 11 amino acids. V was trimmed by 6 bases and J by 6 bases, leaving 8 bases between them. Germline CDR1 MDHEN, CDR2 SYDVKM. Per the study methods: Estimated nucleated cell counts came from reference gene primer amplification. The method was immunoSEQ multiplex PCR; TCRdb's version includes in-frame clones alone and lacks a portion of them. V, J and clone size are taken as reported in that table, and D and trimming were inferred from the DNA itself. The profile shows about 220,000 clones, 75% to 85% of them singletons. The rearrangement uses TRBV28 and TRBJ2-5; D unclear. This clonotype originated in a man in his forties or fifties with active or convalescent COVID-19. The sequencing sample was made of peripheral blood. The CDR3 reads CASSTRKTQYF. The CDR3 nucleotides read TGTGCCAGCAGCACGCGGAAGACCCAGTACTTC.